The sequence of this TCR beta chain was determined in a study of CD8+ T cells in alopecia areata. Study observations and caveats: More clonal than normal scalp was lesional scalp, particularly alopecia totalis/universalis.

Isolation of CD4+ and CD8+ T cells from PBMCs was achieved by sorting. As regards this clone: The antigen remains undetermined.

Sequencing templates came from extracted RNA that was reverse transcribed into cDNA. Sequencing used immunoSEQ multiplex PCR; TCRdb keeps in-frame clones, though not all of them. Of about 120,000 clones in the sample, over 60% were seen once. Trimming left V 4 bases short and J 7 bases short, with 10 bases between. Germline CDR1 and CDR2: MGHDK and SYGVNS. CDR3 length equals 12 residues. V and J are TRBV25-1 and TRBJ2-5; D call uncertain. This sequence originates from a human donor in good health. Sample: CD4+ T cells sorted from blood. The CDR3, as DNA: TGTGCCAGCAGTGGACTCCCGGGGACCCAGTACTTC. Amino acid sequence: CASSGLPGTQYF.